This passage covers 11 T cell receptor beta chains from one sample sequenced in a study of neoadjuvant anti-PD-1 for oral cavity cancer. Generated by immunoSEQ multiplex PCR, the TCRdb table keeps only in-frame clones and is missing some. Of about 62,000 clones detected, 65% to 85% appear once; the ten largest clones hold around 2.6%. The sequences come from PBMCs, collected before nivolumab (anti-PD-1) treatment. The receptors originated from a person between 40 and 80 years old with oral cavity squamous cell carcinoma.

This rearrangement joins TRBV4-2 to TRBJ2-1; D is ambiguous. CDR3 length: 13 amino acids. The germline gives CDR1 LGHNA, CDR2 YNFKEQ. Trimming left V 0 bases short and J 8 bases short, with 8 bases between. CDR3 region: CASSQDQTDEQFF. CDR3 sequence (DNA): TGTGCCAGCAGCCAAGACCAGACTGATGAGCAGTTCTTC.

The rearrangement joins TRBV10-1 to TRBJ1-1; D is uncertain. V lost 6 bases to trimming and J lost 0 bases, with 14 bases between them. The CDR3 contains 15 residues. Germline-derived CDR1 and CDR2 are WNHNN and SYGVQD (reference sequence). CDR3 sequence (DNA): TGCGCCAGCAGCAATACGAGGGTCGTGAACACTGAAGCTTTCTTT. Translating gives CASSNTRVVNTEAFF.

V is TRBV21-1 and J is TRBJ1-5; the DNA was not compared with TRBD1, the D call given in the table. TRBV21-1 is a pseudogene locus. This CDR3 has 15 residues. CDR3 sequence reads: CASSKRQKSNQPQHF. The CDR3 DNA follows: TGTGCCAGCAGCAAAAGACAGAAGAGCAATCAGCCCCAGCATTTT.

V gene TRBV2 combines with J gene TRBJ2-5; 8 nucleotides match TRBD2. Germline V gene sequence: CDR1 SNHLY, CDR2 FYNNEI. The CDR3 totals 12 residues. The junction had 7 bases not matched to a gene; V was cut back by 7 bases and J by 9 bases. The CDR3 DNA follows: TGTGCCAGCACGACTAGCGTTGAGGCCCAGTACTTC. Translating it yields CASTTSVEAQYF.

The chain combines TRBV6-1 with TRBJ1-2, with TRBD1 matching over 9 bases. The CDR3 covers 14 residues. After removal of 5 bases from V and 4 bases from J, the junction contained 5 bases not matched to a gene. Germline V CDR1 and CDR2: MNHNS, SASEGT. DNA for the CDR3: TGTGCCAGCAGTTTGGACAGGGGAGCCTATGGCTACACCTTC. Translated: CASSLDRGAYGYTF.

The V call is TRBV7-9, the J call TRBJ1-5, with a tentative D call TRBD1 (5 bases). Germline CDR1 SEHNR, CDR2 FQNEAQ (reference sequence). V was cut by 3 bases and J by 6 bases, with 9 bases left in between. The CDR3 totals 13 residues. As DNA, the CDR3 is TGTGCCAGCAGCTTGGGGACTGCTCAGCCCCAGCATTTT. This encodes CASSLGTAQPQHF.

V is TRBV2 and J is TRBJ2-2; a weak D match, TRBD1 (6 bases). The CDR3 totals 14 residues. V lost 5 bases, J lost 6 bases, and 13 bases lay in between. Germline lookup yields CDR1 SNHLY and CDR2 FYNNEI. The CDR3 is CASSLARGSGELFF. DNA of the CDR3: TGTGCCAGCAGTCTGGCCAGGGGCTCCGGGGAGCTGTTTTTT.

The V gene is TRBV5-4, the J gene TRBJ1-2; D is possibly TRBD1 (5 bases). Trimming took off 3 bases at V and 7 bases at J, with 16 bases between the two ends. This CDR3 spans 14 amino acids. CDR1 is SGHNT and CDR2 is YYREEE in the germline V gene (reference sequence). The CDR3 protein is CASSSRLGTSGYTF. The CDR3 DNA follows: TGTGCCAGCAGCTCAAGACTGGGGACTTCTGGCTACACCTTC.

Only one count was recorded for this clone. CDR3 sequence: CASSLGLAGVYEQYF. The CDR3 nucleotides are TGTGCCAGCAGCTTAGGACTAGCGGGGGTGTACGAGCAGTACTTC. This chain joins TRBV7-2 and TRBJ2-7, with 12 bases matching TRBD2. The CDR3 has 15 residues. The V and J ends lost 1 base and 4 bases, in that order; junction bases with no gene match: 2. Germline V gene data show CDR1 as SGHTA and CDR2 as FQGNSA. The whole variable domain, remainder taken from reference TRBV7-2 and TRBJ2-7, is GAGVSQSPSNKVTEKGKDVELRCDPISGHTALYWYRQSLGQGLEFLIYFQGNSAPDKSGLPSDRFSAERTGGSVSTLTIQRTQQEDSAVYLCASSLGLAGVYEQYFGPGTRLTVT.

The CDR3 bases are TGCAGCGTTGAAGAGACGGGGGGGGCAAGGGAAAAACTGTTTTTT. Residues: CSVEETGGAREKLFF. The genes are TRBV29-1 and TRBJ1-4; tentatively, D is TRBD1 (6 bases). The V gene lost 0 bases and the J gene lost 8 bases, with 16 bases spanning the gap. The germline CDR1 and CDR2 sequences are SQVTM and ANQGSEA. The CDR3 is 15 amino acids.

V gene TRBV29-1 combines with J gene TRBJ1-2; D may be TRBD1 (5 bases). The CDR3 contains 14 residues. CDR1 and CDR2 (germline): SQVTM, ANQGSEA. V was clipped by 2 bases and J by 4 bases, with 14 bases between them. This CDR3 reads CSVEQGTSFYGYTF. In DNA form, the CDR3 reads TGCAGCGTTGAACAAGGGACCTCCTTCTATGGCTACACCTTC.